These 2 T cell receptor beta chains came from one sample sequenced in a study of blood T cell repertoires in COVID-19 (dated by TCRdb to 2018 to 2021). The method was the immunoSEQ multiplex PCR assay. Imported from immuneACCESS, the table was reduced by TCRdb to in-frame sequences with V and J called. These copies leave out some clones; in studies compared against another copy, an unresolved V gene accounts for under half, and the cause of the remainder is not known. The sample data list about 82,000 clones, and roughly 90% of these were observed just once. The top ten hold roughly 1% of the sample. Sequencing used PBMCs or T cells enriched from blood (not recorded which). These receptors originate from a woman aged 45-60 years with acute COVID-19.

This clone occurred once. V is TRBV19 and J is TRBJ2-4; 10 nucleotides match TRBD2. Germline assignment: CDR1 LNHDA and CDR2 SQIVND (reference sequence). This CDR3 contains 16 residues. Losses at the gene ends were 5 bases for V and 0 bases for J; bases not matched to a gene: 4. This CDR3 is CASSLRLAGAKNIQYF. CDR3 bases: TGTGCCAGTAGTCTCCGACTAGCGGGAGCCAAAAACATTCAGTACTTC.

The gene calls are TRBV28 and TRBJ1-2; 8 positions agree with TRBD1. After removal of 7 bases from V and 4 bases from J, the junction contained 14 bases not matched to a gene. CDR1 is MDHEN and CDR2 is SYDVKM in the germline V gene. The CDR3 runs to 16 residues. CDR3 in amino acids: CASKGTGPELPYGYTF. CDR3 nucleotides: TGTGCCAGCAAAGGGACAGGCCCCGAATTACCCTATGGCTACACCTTC.